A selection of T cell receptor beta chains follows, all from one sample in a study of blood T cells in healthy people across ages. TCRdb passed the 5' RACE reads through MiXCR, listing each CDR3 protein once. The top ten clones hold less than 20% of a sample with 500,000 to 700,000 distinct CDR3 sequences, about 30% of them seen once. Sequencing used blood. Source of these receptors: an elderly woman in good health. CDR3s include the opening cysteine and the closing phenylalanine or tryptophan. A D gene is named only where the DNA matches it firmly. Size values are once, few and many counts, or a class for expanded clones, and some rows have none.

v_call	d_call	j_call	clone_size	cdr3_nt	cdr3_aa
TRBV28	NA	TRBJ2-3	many	TGTGCCAGCAGTATCGCACAGGGTACAGATACGCAGTATTTT	CASSIAQGTDTQYF
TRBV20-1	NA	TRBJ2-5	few	TGCAGTGCCGCCCCGGGGGCTCACCAAGAGACCCAGTACTTC	CSAAPGAHQETQYF
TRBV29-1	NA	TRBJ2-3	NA	TGCAGCGTTGCTGCGACAGTCACAGATACGCAGTATTTT	CSVAATVTDTQYF
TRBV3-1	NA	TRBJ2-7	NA	TGTGCCAGCAGCCAAGGAGGTCAGACAAACTACGAGCAGTACTTC	CASSQGGQTNYEQYF
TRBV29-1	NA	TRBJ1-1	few	TGCAGCGTTAGGGACACCAATGAAGCTTTCTTT	CSVRDTNEAFF
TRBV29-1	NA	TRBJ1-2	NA	TGCGGCGTTCGAGGAGGGGAAGTGGACTATGGCTACACCTTC	CGVRGGEVDYGYTF
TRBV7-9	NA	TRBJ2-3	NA	TGTGCCAGCGTCCCCGGGATTAGCACAGATACGCAGTATTTT	CASVPGISTDTQYF
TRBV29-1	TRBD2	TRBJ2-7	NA	TGCAGCGCCACCGGACTAGCGGACTACGAGCAGTACTTC	CSATGLADYEQYF
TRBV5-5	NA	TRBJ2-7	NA	TGTACCAGCAACAAGCAGGGTATTAACGAGCAGTACTTC	CTSNKQGINEQYF
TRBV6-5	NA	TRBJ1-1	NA	TGTGCCAGCAGCTCCTCAGGAGGTGAGGAAACTGAAGCTTTCTTT	CASSSSGGEETEAFF
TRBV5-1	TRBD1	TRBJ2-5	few	TGCGCCAGCAGCGGAAAACCCGGGACAGGGGAGACCCAGTACTTC	CASSGKPGTGETQYF
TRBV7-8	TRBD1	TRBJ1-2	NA	TGTGCCAGCAGCTTACGGACAGGGGGCCGGCCAAACTATGGCTACACCTTC	CASSLRTGGRPNYGYTF
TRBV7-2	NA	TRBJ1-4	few	TGTGCCTCCAACTTACTCAATGAAAAACTGTTTTTT	CASNLLNEKLFF
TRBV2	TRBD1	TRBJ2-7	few	TGTGCCAGCAGTCGACAGGGGTTGCGCGAGCAGTACTTC	CASSRQGLREQYF
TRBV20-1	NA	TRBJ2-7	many	TGCAGTGCTAGGCAGCGGTGGGCCTACGAGCAGTACTTC	CSARQRWAYEQYF
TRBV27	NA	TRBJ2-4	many	TGTGCCAGCAGTTCCAACAGGGTTGAGTCCAAAAACATTCAGTACTTC	CASSSNRVESKNIQYF
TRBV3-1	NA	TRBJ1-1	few	TGTGCCAGCAGCCATGATCATGTGAGGGGAGCTTTCTTT	CASSHDHVRGAFF
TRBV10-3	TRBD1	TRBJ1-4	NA	TGTGCCATCAGTGAGGACAGGGTAAATGCTAATGAAAAACTGTTTTTT	CAISEDRVNANEKLFF